Below, 20 T cell receptor beta chains from the same sample are listed, as sequenced in a study of technical replicates of blood from four donors. The data were produced by immunoSEQ multiplex PCR, yet TCRdb's version contains in-frame clones alone and is incomplete. The table has tens of thousands of clones, around 95% seen once. Input material: T cells isolated from PBMCs. The receptors originated from a human donor in good health.

V usage is TRBV5-6 and J usage is TRBJ2-6, with 9 bases aligning to TRBD1. The CDR3 is 17 amino acids. Germline V gene sequence: CDR1 SGHDT, CDR2 YYEEEE. J gave up 4 bases and V 4 bases, and 9 bases lay outside the gene matches. CDR3 region: CASSETGTGLGANVLTF. CDR3 coding DNA: TGTGCCAGCAGCGAAACCGGGACAGGGCTCGGGGCCAACGTCCTGACTTTC.

This chain links TRBV11-2 with TRBJ2-5; D ambiguous. This CDR3 has 14 residues. Germline loops: CDR1 SGHAT, CDR2 FQNNGV. Trimming left V 1 base short and J 11 bases short, with 17 bases between. CDR3 nucleotides: TGTGCCAGCAGCTTAGGCCGGCAGCAGTCCGGGCAGTACTTC. It codes for CASSLGRQQSGQYF. The whole variable domain, remainder taken from reference TRBV11-2 and TRBJ2-5, is EAGVAQSPRYKIIEKRQSVAFWCNPISGHATLYWYQQILGQGPKLLIQFQNNGVVDDSQLPKDRFSAERLKGVDSTLKIQPAKLEDSAVYLCASSLGRQQSGQYFGPGTRLLVL.

V gene TRBV19 combines with J gene TRBJ2-1; 8 nucleotides align to TRBD2. After removal of 10 bases from V and 0 bases from J, the junction contained 32 bases not matched to a gene. The CDR3 covers 23 residues. Germline V gives CDR1 LNHDA, CDR2 SQIVND (reference sequence). CDR3 sequence reads: CANRPAWIDILAVRNSSYNEQFF. The CDR3 DNA sequence: TGTGCCAATCGCCCGGCATGGATCGACATACTAGCGGTTCGCAATAGCTCCTACAATGAGCAGTTCTTC.

In its sample, this clone was seen once. This chain links TRBV7-8 with TRBJ2-3; 8 nucleotides align to TRBD2. The CDR3 is 16 amino acids. Germline V gene data show CDR1 as SGHVS and CDR2 as FQNEAQ. V gave up 4 bases and J gave up 3 bases; unmatched junction bases: 9. CDR3 loop: CASSSQVREGTDTQYF. Written as DNA, the CDR3 is TGTGCCAGCAGCTCCCAGGTCCGGGAGGGGACAGATACGCAGTATTTT.

The V gene is TRBV7-2, the J gene TRBJ1-2, with 8 bases that match TRBD1. Losses at the gene ends were 5 bases for V and 6 bases for J; bases not matched to a gene: 17. The germline gives CDR1 SGHTA, CDR2 FQGNSA. The CDR3 consists of 17 residues. The CDR3 coding sequence is TGTGCCAGCAGCCGACGAACGCTAGGACAGGGCCAAAATGGCTACACCTTC. Amino acid sequence: CASSRRTLGQGQNGYTF.

This chain joins TRBV30 and TRBJ2-7, with 7 bases fitting TRBD1. CDR1 is GTSNPN, CDR2 SVGIG, per germline (reference sequence). This CDR3 spans 14 amino acids. V lost 4 bases, J lost 0 bases, and 6 bases stayed unmatched. CDR3 amino acids: CAWKTGQNSYEQYF. DNA of the CDR3: TGTGCCTGGAAGACAGGGCAAAACTCCTACGAGCAGTACTTC.

This chain links TRBV7-9 with TRBJ2-7, with 7 bases lining up with TRBD1. Germline values: CDR1 SEHNR, CDR2 FQNEAQ (reference sequence). The CDR3 covers 15 residues. J was trimmed by 4 bases and V by 3 bases; bases with no gene match: 9. The CDR3, as DNA: TGTGCCAGCAGCTTGGACAGGAAAAGGTGGTACGAGCAGTACTTC. It translates to CASSLDRKRWYEQYF.

The CDR3 protein is CASSLLSGGSPTDTQYF. The DNA for the CDR3 is TGTGCCAGCAGCCTACTATCGGGGGGTTCCCCCACAGATACGCAGTATTTT. The rearrangement links TRBV14 to TRBJ2-3; 7 bases fit TRBD2. CDR3 length: 17 residues. V shed 4 bases, J shed 2 bases, and the junction held 12 bases outside the gene matches. Germline-derived CDR1 and CDR2 are SGHDN and FVKESK.

The J gene is TRBJ2-1, the V gene TRBV5-1, with D possibly TRBD2 on 5 matching bases. The V gene lost 4 bases and the J gene lost 0 bases, with 17 bases spanning the gap. Germline V lookup: CDR1 SGHRS, CDR2 YFSETQ. The CDR3 consists of 17 residues. CDR3 DNA sequence: TGCGCCAGCAGCCCATTTCCGGGATTCAGCTCCTACAATGAGCAGTTCTTC. Protein: CASSPFPGFSSYNEQFF.

The J gene is TRBJ2-1, the V gene TRBV6-1; a weak D match, TRBD2 (5 bases). This CDR3 has 13 residues. The germline CDR1 and CDR2 sequences are MNHNS and SASEGT. Trimming stripped 6 bases from V and 5 bases from J, with 11 bases between. The CDR3 loop reads CASRRPGNNEQFF. CDR3 sequence (DNA): TGTGCCAGCAGGCGGCCGGGGAACAATGAGCAGTTCTTC.

DNA of the CDR3: TGTGCCAGCAGCCAATTTCAGGCTATCTATGGCTACACCTTC. Its translation is CASSQFQAIYGYTF. The chain links TRBV5-6 to TRBJ1-2; D not resolved. The CDR3 has 14 amino acids. Germline values: CDR1 SGHDT, CDR2 YYEEEE. V was cut by 4 bases and J by 4 bases, with 14 bases left in between.

This chain connects TRBV10-3 to TRBJ2-5; 8 positions agree with TRBD1. This CDR3 comprises 13 residues. Germline CDR1 reads ENHRY; CDR2 reads SYGVKD. After removal of 8 bases from V and 1 base from J, the junction contained 3 bases not matched to a gene. Here the CDR3 DNA reads TGTGCCATCGGACAGGGCGTCCAAGAGACCCAGTACTTC. It translates to CAIGQGVQETQYF.

CDR3 sequence: CSVRGGDSYNEQFF. The CDR3 coding sequence is TGCAGCGTTCGGGGCGGGGACTCCTACAATGAGCAGTTCTTC. This chain links TRBV29-1 with TRBJ2-1; perhaps TRBD2 as D (6 bases). The germline CDR1 and CDR2 sequences are SQVTM and ANQGSEA. The CDR3 is 14 residues long. The V and J ends lost 5 bases and 0 bases respectively, with 11 bases between them.

CDR3 sequence: CASSPDSQRTDTQYF. Here the CDR3 DNA reads TGCGCCAGCAGTCCGGACAGCCAACGCACAGATACGCAGTATTTT. J is TRBJ2-3 and V is TRBV10-1; possibly TRBD1 for D (6 bases). Trimming shortened V by 5 bases and J by 1 base, and 13 bases separated the two germline ends. The CDR3 has 15 amino acids. CDR1 WNHNN and CDR2 SYGVQD come from the germline V gene (reference sequence).

The chain has TRBV11-2 and TRBJ2-4; 12 bases line up with TRBD2. CDR1 is SGHAT and CDR2 is FQNNGV in the germline V gene. This CDR3 contains 16 residues. V lost 1 base to trimming and J lost 8 bases; unmatched junction nucleotides: 6. Here the CDR3 reads CASSLVLAGGPYIQYF. The CDR3 DNA follows: TGTGCCAGCAGCTTAGTTCTAGCGGGGGGGCCATACATTCAGTACTTC.

V usage is TRBV5-5 and J usage is TRBJ2-2; maybe TRBD2 (5 bases). Germline V gene sequence: CDR1 SGHKS, CDR2 YYEKEE (reference sequence). The V and J ends lost 0 bases and 5 bases respectively, with 8 bases between them. This CDR3 region has 14 residues. This CDR3 reads CASSLAGLTGELFF. The CDR3 coding sequence is TGTGCCAGCAGCTTGGCCGGACTTACCGGGGAGCTGTTTTTT.

The count of this clone is one. J is TRBJ2-7 and V is TRBV14; no reliable D call. V was clipped by 2 bases and J by 5 bases, with 16 bases between them. Per germline, CDR1 SGHDN and CDR2 FVKESK. This CDR3 comprises 15 residues. CDR3 nucleotides: TGTGCCAGCAGCCAAAACCACGGAGAACTCCACGAGCAGTACTTC. Protein sequence: CASSQNHGELHEQYF.

The chain employs TRBV7-8 and TRBJ1-2, with TRBD1 identical over 9 bases. Germline loops: CDR1 SGHVS, CDR2 FQNEAQ. The V segment lost 5 bases and the J segment 8 bases; nucleotides outside the gene matches: 12. CDR3 length: 15 residues. CDR3: CASSHRVGQGGGYTF. In nucleotides, the CDR3 is TGTGCCAGCAGCCATCGGGTGGGACAGGGAGGCGGCTACACCTTC.

This rearrangement joins TRBV7-8 to TRBJ1-1, with D maybe TRBD1 (6 bases). V was shortened by 6 bases and J by 4 bases, with 21 bases between the two germline ends. Germline V CDR1 and CDR2: SGHVS, FQNEAQ. This CDR3 comprises 16 residues. Here the CDR3 reads CASRPTQYRATTEAFF. CDR3 coding DNA: TGTGCCAGCAGACCCACTCAATACAGGGCTACCACTGAAGCTTTCTTT.

The chain has TRBV6-5 and TRBJ2-7; 14 nucleotides line up with TRBD2. The junction had 2 bases not matched to a gene; V was cut back by 6 bases and J by 4 bases. From germline, CDR1 is MNHEY and CDR2 SVGAGI. This CDR3 comprises 14 residues. CDR3 protein: CASSGLAGGYEQYF. Written as DNA, the CDR3 is TGTGCCAGCAGCGGACTAGCGGGAGGTTACGAGCAGTACTTC.